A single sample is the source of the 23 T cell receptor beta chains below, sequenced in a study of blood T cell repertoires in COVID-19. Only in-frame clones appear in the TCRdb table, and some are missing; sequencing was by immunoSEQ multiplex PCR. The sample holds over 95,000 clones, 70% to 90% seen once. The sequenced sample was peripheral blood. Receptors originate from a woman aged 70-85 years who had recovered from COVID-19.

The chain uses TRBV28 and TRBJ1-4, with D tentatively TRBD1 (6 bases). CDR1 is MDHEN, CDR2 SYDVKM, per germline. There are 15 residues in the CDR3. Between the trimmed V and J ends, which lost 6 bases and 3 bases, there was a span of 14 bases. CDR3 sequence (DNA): TGTGCCAGCAGATCAGACAGGAGTTCTAATGAAAAACTGTTTTTT. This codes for CASRSDRSSNEKLFF.

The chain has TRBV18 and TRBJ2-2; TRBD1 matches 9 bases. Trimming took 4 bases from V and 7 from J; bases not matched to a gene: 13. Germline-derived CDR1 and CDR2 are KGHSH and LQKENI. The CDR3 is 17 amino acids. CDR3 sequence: CASSRTRPGQGDGELFF. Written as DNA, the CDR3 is TGTGCCAGCTCACGGACGCGTCCGGGACAGGGAGACGGGGAGCTGTTTTTT.

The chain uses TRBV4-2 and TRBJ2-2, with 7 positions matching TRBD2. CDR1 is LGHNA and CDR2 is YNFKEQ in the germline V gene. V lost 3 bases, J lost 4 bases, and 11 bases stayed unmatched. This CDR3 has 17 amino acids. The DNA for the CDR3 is TGTGCCAGCAGCCAGGGCAGGACTAGTCCTTTCACCGGGGAGCTGTTTTTT. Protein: CASSQGRTSPFTGELFF.

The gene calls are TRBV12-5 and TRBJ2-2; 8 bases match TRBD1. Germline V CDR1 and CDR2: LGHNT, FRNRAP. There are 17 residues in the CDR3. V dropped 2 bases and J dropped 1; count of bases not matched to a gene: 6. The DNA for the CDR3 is TGTGCTAGTGGTTTGCTTGGGGGGACAGGGAACACCGGGGAGCTGTTTTTT. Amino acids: CASGLLGGTGNTGELFF. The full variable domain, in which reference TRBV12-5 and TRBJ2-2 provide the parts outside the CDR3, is DARVTQTPRHKVTEMGQEVTMRCQPILGHNTVFWYRQTMMQGLELLAYFRNRAPLDDSGMPKDRFSAEMPDATLATLKIQPSEPRDSAVYFCASGLLGGTGNTGELFFGEGSRLTVL.

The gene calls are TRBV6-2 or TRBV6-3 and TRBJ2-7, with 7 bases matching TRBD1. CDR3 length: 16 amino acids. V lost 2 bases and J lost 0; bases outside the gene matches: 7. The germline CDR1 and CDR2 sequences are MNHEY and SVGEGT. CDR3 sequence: CASSYPWGQLSYEQYF. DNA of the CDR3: TGTGCCAGCAGTTACCCATGGGGACAGCTCTCCTACGAGCAGTACTTC.

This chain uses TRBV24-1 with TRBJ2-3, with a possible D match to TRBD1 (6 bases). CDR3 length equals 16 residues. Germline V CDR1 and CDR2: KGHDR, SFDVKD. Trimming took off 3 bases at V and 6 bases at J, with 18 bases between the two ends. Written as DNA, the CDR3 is TGTGCCACCAGTGATCGGAGACAGGTGCCCTCGGATACGCAGTATTTT. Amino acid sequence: CATSDRRQVPSDTQYF.

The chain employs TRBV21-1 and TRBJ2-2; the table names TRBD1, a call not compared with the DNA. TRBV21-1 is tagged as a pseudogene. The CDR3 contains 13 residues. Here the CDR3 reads CAIWTNYTGELFF. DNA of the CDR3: TGTGCCATATGGACAAATTACACCGGGGAGCTGTTTTTT.

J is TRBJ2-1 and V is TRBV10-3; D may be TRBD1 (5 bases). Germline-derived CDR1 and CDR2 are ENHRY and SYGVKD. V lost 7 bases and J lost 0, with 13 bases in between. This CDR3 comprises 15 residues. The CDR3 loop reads CAIMLDMSSYNEQFF. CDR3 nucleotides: TGTGCCATCATGCTGGACATGAGCTCCTACAATGAGCAGTTCTTC.

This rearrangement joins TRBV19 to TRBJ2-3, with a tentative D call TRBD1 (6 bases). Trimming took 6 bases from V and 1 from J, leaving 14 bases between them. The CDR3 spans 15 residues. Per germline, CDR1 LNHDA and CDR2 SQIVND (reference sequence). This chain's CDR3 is CASSPQDRRTDTQYF. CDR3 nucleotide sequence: TGTGCCAGTAGCCCCCAAGACAGGCGCACAGATACGCAGTATTTT.

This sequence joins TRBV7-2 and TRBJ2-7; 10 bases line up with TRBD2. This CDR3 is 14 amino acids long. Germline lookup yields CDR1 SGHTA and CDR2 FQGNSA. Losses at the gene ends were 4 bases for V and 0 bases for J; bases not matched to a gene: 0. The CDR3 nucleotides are TGTGCCAGCAGCTCTAGCGGGAGCTCCTACGAGCAGTACTTC. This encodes CASSSSGSSYEQYF. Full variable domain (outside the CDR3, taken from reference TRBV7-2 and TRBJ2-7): GAGVSQSPSNKVTEKGKDVELRCDPISGHTALYWYRQSLGQGLEFLIYFQGNSAPDKSGLPSDRFSAERTGGSVSTLTIQRTQQEDSAVYLCASSSSGSSYEQYFGPGTRLTVT.

Here the CDR3 DNA reads TGCGCCAGCGCCTGGGACAGCGAATCTGGAAACACCATATATTTT. Its protein product is CASAWDSESGNTIYF. This chain connects TRBV5-1 to TRBJ1-3; 7 nucleotides align to TRBD1. With 7 bases clipped from V and 1 base from J, the junction kept 8 bases outside the gene matches. Germline CDR1 is SGHRS and CDR2 is YFSETQ. This CDR3 has 15 residues.

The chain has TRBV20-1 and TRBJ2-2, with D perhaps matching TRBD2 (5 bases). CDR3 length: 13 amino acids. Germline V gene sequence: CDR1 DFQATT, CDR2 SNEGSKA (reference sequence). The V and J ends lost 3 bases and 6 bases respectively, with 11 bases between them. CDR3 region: CSASGPGAGELFF. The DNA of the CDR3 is TGCAGTGCTAGTGGGCCCGGGGCCGGGGAGCTGTTTTTT.

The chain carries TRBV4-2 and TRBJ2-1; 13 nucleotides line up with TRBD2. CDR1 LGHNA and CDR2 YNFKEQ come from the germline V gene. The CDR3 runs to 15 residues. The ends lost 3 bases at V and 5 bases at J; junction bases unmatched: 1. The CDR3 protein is CASSQGTSGNNEQFF. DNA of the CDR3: TGTGCCAGCAGCCAGGGGACTAGCGGGAACAATGAGCAGTTCTTC.

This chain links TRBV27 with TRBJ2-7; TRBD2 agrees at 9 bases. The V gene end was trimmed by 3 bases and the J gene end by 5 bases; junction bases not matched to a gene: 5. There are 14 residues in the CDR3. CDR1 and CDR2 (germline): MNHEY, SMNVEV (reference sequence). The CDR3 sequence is CASSFVAGVNEQYF. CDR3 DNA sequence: TGTGCCAGCAGTTTCGTAGCGGGAGTGAACGAGCAGTACTTC.

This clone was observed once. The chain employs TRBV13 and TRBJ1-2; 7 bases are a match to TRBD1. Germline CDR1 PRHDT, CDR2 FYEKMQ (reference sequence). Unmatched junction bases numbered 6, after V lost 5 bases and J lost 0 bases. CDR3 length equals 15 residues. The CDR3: CASSVNRGANYGYTF. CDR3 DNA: TGTGCCAGCAGCGTAAACAGGGGAGCTAACTATGGCTACACCTTC.

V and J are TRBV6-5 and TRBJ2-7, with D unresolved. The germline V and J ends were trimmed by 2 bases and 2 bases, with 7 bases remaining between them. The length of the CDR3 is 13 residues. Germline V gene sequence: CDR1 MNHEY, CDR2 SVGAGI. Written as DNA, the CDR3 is TGTGCCAGCAGTTACGGAGTGGCCTACGAGCAGTACTTC. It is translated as CASSYGVAYEQYF.

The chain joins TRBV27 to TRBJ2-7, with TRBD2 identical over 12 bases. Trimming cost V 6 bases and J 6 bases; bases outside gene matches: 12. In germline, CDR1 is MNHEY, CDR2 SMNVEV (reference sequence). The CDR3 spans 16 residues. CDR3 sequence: CASSRLLAGGPVEQYF. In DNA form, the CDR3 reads TGTGCCAGCAGCCGCCTCCTAGCGGGAGGGCCTGTCGAGCAGTACTTC.

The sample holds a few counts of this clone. The CDR3 is CASKRGQDTGELFF. The CDR3 DNA reads as TGTGCCAGCAAAAGGGGGCAGGACACCGGGGAGCTGTTTTTT. This chain uses TRBV9 with TRBJ2-2; 7 nucleotides line up with TRBD1. CDR1 and CDR2 (germline): SGDLS, YYNGEE. Trimming cost V 6 bases and J 3 bases; bases outside gene matches: 5. The CDR3 is 14 residues long.

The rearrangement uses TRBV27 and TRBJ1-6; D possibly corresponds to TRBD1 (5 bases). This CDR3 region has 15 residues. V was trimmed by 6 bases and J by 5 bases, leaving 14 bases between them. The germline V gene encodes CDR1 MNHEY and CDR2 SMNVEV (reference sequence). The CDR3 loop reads CASRMNGGNNSPLHF. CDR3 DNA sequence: TGTGCCAGCAGGATGAACGGGGGAAATAATTCACCCCTCCACTTT.

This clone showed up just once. The CDR3 coding sequence is TGTGCCAGTAAAATAACAGCTTATAGCAATCAGCCCCAGCATTTT. It encodes CASKITAYSNQPQHF. V gene TRBV19 combines with J gene TRBJ1-5; D is ambiguous. V lost 7 bases, J lost 0 bases, and 13 bases lay in between. The CDR3 contains 15 residues. Germline CDR1 reads LNHDA; CDR2 reads SQIVND (reference sequence).

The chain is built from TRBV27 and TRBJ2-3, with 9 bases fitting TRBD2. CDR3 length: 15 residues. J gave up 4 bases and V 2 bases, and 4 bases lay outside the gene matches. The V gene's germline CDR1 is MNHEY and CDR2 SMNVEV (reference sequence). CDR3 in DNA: TGTGCCAGCAGTTTACCTAGCGGGGCCCCAGATACGCAGTATTTT. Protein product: CASSLPSGAPDTQYF.

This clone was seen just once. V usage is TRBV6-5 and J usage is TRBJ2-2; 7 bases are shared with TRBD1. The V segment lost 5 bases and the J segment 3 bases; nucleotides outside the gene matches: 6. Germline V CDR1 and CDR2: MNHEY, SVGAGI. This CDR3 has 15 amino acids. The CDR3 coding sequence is TGTGCCAGCAGTCGAAGGGGGCGAGACACCGGGGAGCTGTTTTTT. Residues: CASSRRGRDTGELFF.

CDR3 nucleotides: TGTGCCAGCAGGGGCGAGTTGAACACTGAAGCTTTCTTT. Translated: CASRGELNTEAFF. The gene calls are TRBV7-9 and TRBJ1-1; unclear D gene. V lost 6 bases to trimming and J lost 0 bases, with 8 bases between them. The CDR3 covers 13 residues. Germline lookup yields CDR1 SEHNR and CDR2 FQNEAQ (reference sequence).